This TCR beta chain was sequenced in a study of identical twins. TCRdb reprocessed the 5' RACE reads with MiXCR, giving one entry per CDR3 protein. Of hundreds of thousands of distinct CDR3 sequences detected, 10% to 15% appear once; the ten largest clones hold around 1.6%. Turning to this clonotype: Its matching antigen is unknown.

CDR1 and CDR2 (germline): LNHDA, SQIVND (reference sequence). This CDR3 region has 15 residues. The germline V and J ends were trimmed by 7 bases and 5 bases, with 18 bases remaining between them. General study points: For monozygotic twins, models underestimated out-of-frame TCR alpha sharing. Donors were not followed over many years; analysis was cross-sectional.

All donors were healthy, and all were Caucasian. This same sample was also taken into another study, of yellow fever vaccine responses in identical twins.

The specimen was PBMCs. The TCR sequence derives from a woman aged 18-35 years in good health. V is TRBV19 and J is TRBJ1-5, with D possibly TRBD1 on 6 matching bases. This chain's CDR3 is CASTEGQLRDQPQHF. The DNA for the CDR3 is TGTGCCAGTACCGAAGGACAGCTTCGGGATCAGCCCCAGCATTTT.